The 32 T cell receptor beta chains below come from one sample, sequenced in a study of beta chain features in type 1 diabetes. Expressed TCRB transcripts got sequenced, as all isolated RNA was reverse transcribed. TCRdb's copy holds only in-frame clones and misses some; the assay was immunoSEQ multiplex PCR. The table records about 350,000 clones, roughly 21% of them present only once. Sequencing input: naive CD4+ T cells from blood. The receptors here all came from a woman younger than 35 in good health.

This clone was seen more than once but under ten times. The chain joins TRBV12-5 to TRBJ1-2; D gene unclear. The V gene's germline CDR1 is LGHNT and CDR2 FRNRAP. Trimming left V 6 bases short and J 3 bases short, with 14 bases between. The CDR3 is 14 amino acids. The CDR3 DNA reads TGTGCTAGTGGCTCGGCGGGGTTTTACTATGGCTACACCTTC. Residues: CASGSAGFYYGYTF. Full variable domain (rest looked up from reference TRBV12-5 and TRBJ1-2): DARVTQTPRHKVTEMGQEVTMRCQPILGHNTVFWYRQTMMQGLELLAYFRNRAPLDDSGMPKDRFSAEMPDATLATLKIQPSEPRDSAVYFCASGSAGFYYGYTFGSGTRLTVV.

This clone occurred a few times. The CDR3 reads CASSRTSGNQETQYF. The DNA of the CDR3 is TGTGCCAGCAGTCGGACTAGCGGGAACCAAGAGACCCAGTACTTC. The chain carries TRBV7-2 and TRBJ2-5; 12 positions agree with TRBD2. This CDR3 is built from 15 residues. CDR1 is SGHTA and CDR2 is FQGNSA in the germline V gene. The ends lost 6 bases at V and 0 bases at J; junction bases unmatched: 2.

J is TRBJ2-7 and V is TRBV30; 9 bases map to TRBD2. Germline lookup yields CDR1 GTSNPN and CDR2 SVGIG (reference sequence). Losses at the gene ends were 2 bases for V and 4 bases for J; bases not matched to a gene: 9. The CDR3 is made up of 15 amino acids. DNA for the CDR3: TGTGCCTGGAGTCCACCTAGCGGGATCGGTTACGAGCAGTACTTC. This encodes CAWSPPSGIGYEQYF.

This clone has just a few counts. The rearrangement joins TRBV7-9 to TRBJ2-7, with TRBD1 matching over 8 bases. The length of the CDR3 is 14 residues. Germline trimming cut 7 bases from V and 3 bases from J; bases unmatched to any gene: 8. Germline V gives CDR1 SEHNR, CDR2 FQNEAQ (reference sequence). CDR3 sequence: CASTPGQGHYEQYF. The DNA for the CDR3 is TGTGCCAGCACCCCAGGACAGGGCCACTACGAGCAGTACTTC.

J is TRBJ2-7 and V is TRBV18; 8 bases match TRBD1. V gave up 3 bases and J gave up 6 bases; unmatched junction bases: 4. There are 13 residues in the CDR3. Germline V gives CDR1 KGHSH, CDR2 LQKENI. The CDR3 coding sequence is TGTGCCAGCTCACCTGGACAGGGCTCCGAGCAGTACTTC. This codes for CASSPGQGSEQYF.

The chain employs TRBV18 and TRBJ2-7; D possibly corresponds to TRBD2 (5 bases). The CDR3 sequence is 15 residues long. Germline CDR1 reads KGHSH; CDR2 reads LQKENI. Trimming cost V 4 bases and J 0 bases, with 13 bases left between them. The CDR3 nucleotides are TGTGCCAGCTCACAATCGGCTAGCAGCTCCTACGAGCAGTACTTC. This sequence encodes CASSQSASSSYEQYF.

The rearrangement uses TRBV30 and TRBJ2-3, with 8 bases matching TRBD2. This CDR3 comprises 17 residues. Germline CDR1 and CDR2: GTSNPN and SVGIG (reference sequence). The V segment lost 0 bases and the J segment 1 base; nucleotides outside the gene matches: 9. The CDR3 DNA follows: TGTGCCTGGAGTGTACGAGGAACGGGGGGGGGCACAGATACGCAGTATTTT. Its translation: CAWSVRGTGGGTDTQYF. Full variable domain (outside the CDR3, taken from reference TRBV30 and TRBJ2-3): SQTIHQWPATLVQPVGSPLSLECTVEGTSNPNLYWYRQAAGRGLQLLFYSVGIGQISSEVPQNLSASRPQDRQFILSSKKLLLSDSGFYLCAWSVRGTGGGTDTQYFGPGTRLTVL.

The rearrangement joins TRBV4-3 to TRBJ2-3; no reliable D call. The CDR3 spans 16 residues. CDR1 and CDR2 (germline): LGHNA, YSLEER. The V end lost 1 base, the J end lost 0 bases, and 11 bases lay between the germline ends. As DNA, the CDR3 is TGCGCCAGCAGCCAAGGGCTTGGAGTTAGCACAGATACGCAGTATTTT. Amino acids: CASSQGLGVSTDTQYF.

The V gene is TRBV6-6, the J gene TRBJ2-2; a possible D gene is TRBD1 (6 bases). CDR1 is MNHNY and CDR2 is SVGAGI in the germline V gene (reference sequence). The CDR3 runs 14 residues. Trimming took off 6 bases at V and 1 base at J, with 9 bases between the two ends. The CDR3 sequence is CASRRTVNTGELFF. The CDR3 nucleotides are TGTGCCAGCAGGAGGACAGTGAACACCGGGGAGCTGTTTTTT.

This clone was seen a few times. The chain carries TRBV7-9 and TRBJ2-7; no reliable D call. V lost 5 bases and J lost 5, with 16 bases in between. CDR1 and CDR2 from the germline V gene are SEHNR and FQNEAQ (reference sequence). CDR3 size: 14 residues. The CDR3 DNA sequence: TGTGCCAGCAGCCCCGGAGTCGTACTCCACGAGCAGTACTTC. Translating it yields CASSPGVVLHEQYF.

This clone was counted a few times. This chain uses TRBV7-3 with TRBJ1-2; possibly TRBD1 for D (6 bases). The germline CDR1 and CDR2 sequences are SGHTA and FQGTGA. This CDR3 has 13 residues. The ends were cut back, 5 bases at V and 6 bases at J, with 13 bases in the middle. The CDR3 here is CASSPTGYNGYTF. The CDR3 DNA reads TGTGCCAGCAGCCCAACAGGGTACAATGGCTACACCTTC. Full variable domain (rest looked up from reference TRBV7-3 and TRBJ1-2): GAGVSQTPSNKVTEKGKYVELRCDPISGHTALYWYRQSLGQGPEFLIYFQGTGAADDSGLPNDRFFAVRPEGSVSTLKIQRTERGDSAVYLCASSPTGYNGYTFGSGTRLTVV.

The rearrangement joins TRBV5-4 to TRBJ2-1; 9 bases agree with TRBD2. This CDR3 spans 17 amino acids. Germline CDR1 SGHNT, CDR2 YYREEE (reference sequence). V dropped 0 bases and J dropped 0; count of bases not matched to a gene: 4. CDR3 DNA sequence: TGTGCCAGCAGCTTGGCGCCTAGCGGGACCTCCTACAATGAGCAGTTCTTC. Its protein product is CASSLAPSGTSYNEQFF.

The rearrangement uses TRBV9 and TRBJ2-7, with TRBD1 matching over 7 bases. Germline V gene sequence: CDR1 SGDLS, CDR2 YYNGEE. With V trimmed by 1 base and J by 7 bases, 17 bases remained unmatched. The CDR3 contains 17 residues. CDR3 residues: CASSVIADETGSREQYF. The CDR3 nucleotides read TGTGCCAGCAGCGTAATTGCGGACGAGACAGGGTCTCGGGAGCAGTACTTC.

This clone has just a few counts. This chain links TRBV9 with TRBJ2-3, with unresolved D. Germline CDR1 reads SGDLS; CDR2 reads YYNGEE. The CDR3 totals 13 residues. Trimming removed 2 bases at V and 5 bases at J, with 9 bases between. This CDR3 is CASSVRPGDTQYF. As DNA, the CDR3 is TGTGCCAGCAGCGTTAGACCAGGAGATACGCAGTATTTT.

This chain joins TRBV20-1 and TRBJ1-1; D call uncertain. The CDR3 runs 8 residues. Trimming removed 8 bases at V and 7 bases at J, with 5 bases between. CDR1 is DFQATT, CDR2 SNEGSKA, per germline (reference sequence). The CDR3: CSPGEAFF. In nucleotides, the CDR3 is TGCAGTCCCGGTGAAGCTTTCTTT.

The chain has TRBV7-2 and TRBJ2-7; weak D call: TRBD1 (6 bases). Germline V gives CDR1 SGHTA, CDR2 FQGNSA. There are 14 residues in the CDR3. V was cut by 3 bases and J by 2 bases, with 11 bases left in between. The CDR3 DNA reads as TGTGCCAGCAGCTTGGGGGCCCTTCCCTACGAGCAGTACTTC. Amino acid sequence: CASSLGALPYEQYF.

This clone was observed a few times. V gene TRBV4-3 combines with J gene TRBJ1-2; the D gene is possibly TRBD1 (6 bases). CDR1 LGHNA and CDR2 YSLEER come from the germline V gene. This CDR3 is built from 12 residues. V gave up 0 bases and J gave up 10 bases, with 9 bases separating them. As DNA, the CDR3 is TGCGCCAGCAGCCAAGATCAGGGGACCTACACCTTC. It codes for CASSQDQGTYTF.

This clone was observed a handful of times. The chain links TRBV4-2 to TRBJ2-7; D is uncertain. This CDR3 is built from 13 residues. The V gene lost 1 base and the J gene lost 1 base, with 5 bases spanning the gap. Per the germline V gene, CDR1 is LGHNA and CDR2 is YNFKEQ. CDR3 in DNA: TGTGCCAGCAGCCAAGCACGGTCCTACGAGCAGTACTTC. This gives the protein CASSQARSYEQYF.

The chain employs TRBV29-1 and TRBJ1-2; D may be TRBD1 (6 bases). V gave up 3 bases and J gave up 4 bases, with 12 bases separating them. The CDR3 has 13 residues. Germline loops: CDR1 SQVTM, CDR2 ANQGSEA. CDR3 loop: CSVDRGQTYGYTF. Here the CDR3 DNA reads TGCAGCGTTGATCGGGGACAAACCTATGGCTACACCTTC.

The V and J genes are TRBV7-2 and TRBJ2-2; 10 positions agree with TRBD2. The CDR3 runs 15 residues. The ends lost 3 bases at V and 6 bases at J; junction bases unmatched: 4. In germline, CDR1 is SGHTA, CDR2 FQGNSA. In nucleotides, the CDR3 is TGTGCCAGCAGCTTGGTGGGACTAGCGTCCGGGGAGCTGTTTTTT. As protein: CASSLVGLASGELFF.

The rearrangement joins TRBV29-1 to TRBJ2-1; 12 bases are shared with TRBD2. Germline-derived CDR1 and CDR2 are SQVTM and ANQGSEA. V shed 6 bases, J shed 4 bases, and the junction held 4 bases outside the gene matches. The CDR3 is 14 residues long. In DNA, the CDR3 is TGCAGCGTCGGACTAGCGGGGCTTTACAATGAGCAGTTCTTC. It encodes CSVGLAGLYNEQFF.

This clone was observed a handful of times. V gene TRBV25-1 combines with J gene TRBJ2-1; 9 nucleotides agree with TRBD2. Looked up from germline, CDR1 is MGHDK and CDR2 is SYGVNS. Losses at the gene ends were 5 bases for V and 5 bases for J; bases not matched to a gene: 7. The CDR3 is made up of 15 amino acids. CDR3 bases: TGTGCCAGCAGTCCCTATAGCGGGGGTGACAATGAGCAGTTCTTC. Translated, it gives CASSPYSGGDNEQFF.

The genes are TRBV7-9 and TRBJ2-7, with 9 bases fitting TRBD2. CDR1 SEHNR and CDR2 FQNEAQ come from the germline V gene (reference sequence). The J segment lost 6 bases and the V segment lost 5 bases, leaving 14 bases of the junction unmatched. The CDR3 runs to 16 residues. CDR3 amino acids: CASSPAGGGSSGEQYF. The DNA of the CDR3 is TGTGCCAGCAGCCCAGCGGGGGGCGGGAGTTCGGGCGAGCAGTACTTC.

The chain recombines TRBV4-1 with TRBJ2-1; TRBD2 might be the D (6 bases). Trimming took 3 bases from V and 5 from J, leaving 17 bases between them. This CDR3 is 16 amino acids long. Germline lookup yields CDR1 MGHRA and CDR2 YSYEKL. CDR3 region: CASSHGSGPKNNEQFF. The CDR3 DNA reads TGCGCCAGCAGCCACGGGAGCGGGCCAAAGAACAATGAGCAGTTCTTC.

The chain has TRBV2 and TRBJ2-1; TRBD1 agrees at 8 bases. CDR1 and CDR2 (germline): SNHLY, FYNNEI. The CDR3 covers 15 residues. V lost 5 bases, J lost 6 bases, and 9 bases stayed unmatched. In nucleotides, the CDR3 is TGTGCCAGCAGTCTTTCAGGACAGGGTTTCAATGAGCAGTTCTTC. This translates into CASSLSGQGFNEQFF.

The chain joins TRBV7-2 to TRBJ2-5; 9 bases match TRBD1. With 6 bases clipped from V and 5 bases from J, the junction kept 7 bases outside the gene matches. This CDR3 region has 14 residues. Germline V CDR1 and CDR2: SGHTA, FQGNSA. The CDR3 protein is CASRETGGVETQYF. In DNA, the CDR3 is TGTGCCAGCAGAGAGACAGGGGGAGTCGAGACCCAGTACTTC.

CDR3 in DNA: TGTGCCAGGGGAGGAGCGGGAGGATGGAATGAGCAGTTCTTC. It encodes CARGGAGGWNEQFF. The V gene is TRBV2, the J gene TRBJ2-1, with TRBD2 matching over 9 bases. V shed 9 bases and J 7 bases; nucleotides not matched to a gene: 10. This CDR3 region has 14 residues. CDR1 is SNHLY and CDR2 is FYNNEI in the germline V gene.

The chain recombines TRBV12-5 with TRBJ1-2, with 7 bases fitting TRBD1. The CDR3 contains 14 residues. J lost 8 bases, V lost 3 bases, and 9 bases had no gene match. Germline loops: CDR1 LGHNT, CDR2 FRNRAP. The CDR3 DNA reads as TGTGCTAGTGGTTTCTCCGACAGGGCCGGAGGCTACACCTTC. Encoded protein: CASGFSDRAGGYTF.

This clone came up a few times. The V call is TRBV6-5, the J call TRBJ1-4; D might be TRBD1 (5 bases). There are 12 residues in the CDR3. V was cut by 6 bases and J by 8 bases, with 10 bases left in between. Germline V CDR1 and CDR2: MNHEY, SVGAGI. The CDR3 region is CASRDIGEKLFF. In DNA form, the CDR3 reads TGTGCCAGCAGGGACATTGGCGAAAAACTGTTTTTT.

The chain couples TRBV15 to TRBJ1-1; TRBD1 aligns across 7 bases. After removal of 1 base from V and 6 bases from J, the junction contained 14 bases not matched to a gene. CDR3 length: 17 residues. Germline V CDR1 and CDR2: LNHNV, YYDKDF (reference sequence). The CDR3 coding sequence is TGTGCCACCAGCAGAGCGGGACAGTCGAGGGTCCTGTCTGAAGCTTTCTTT. Amino acids: CATSRAGQSRVLSEAFF. Variable domain in full (rest from reference TRBV15 and TRBJ1-1): DAMVIQNPRYQVTQFGKPVTLSCSQTLNHNVMYWYQQKSSQAPKLLFHYYDKDFNNEADTPDNFQSRRPNTSFCFLDIRSPGLGDTAMYLCATSRAGQSRVLSEAFFGQGTRLTVV.

J is TRBJ2-1 and V is TRBV5-1; TRBD2 matches at 12 bases. This CDR3 is built from 16 residues. V was pared by 8 bases and J by 0 bases, with 6 bases of the junction left unmatched. Germline lookup yields CDR1 SGHRS and CDR2 YFSETQ. The CDR3 DNA follows: TGCGCCAGTGGACTAGCGGGACCCAGCTCCTACAATGAGCAGTTCTTC. This gives the protein CASGLAGPSSYNEQFF.

CDR3 loop: CASSPGQPQETQYF. The CDR3 nucleotides are TGTGCCAGCAGCCCGGGACAGCCACAAGAGACCCAGTACTTC. V and J are TRBV7-2 and TRBJ2-5; 7 bases line up with TRBD1. Trimming removed 5 bases from V and 2 bases from J; junction bases left unmatched: 5. The germline gives CDR1 SGHTA, CDR2 FQGNSA. The CDR3 has 14 amino acids.